This T cell receptor (beta chain) comes out of a study of response to subunit inactivated influenza vaccine. Study-wide findings and caveats: The authors suggested that every seasonal influenza vaccination recruits few new T cells.

TCRdb re-derived calls from the RT-PCR reads in MiXCR, one entry per CDR3 protein. The profile covers around 850,000 distinct CDR3 sequences, with 15% to 20% appearing a single time and roughly a tenth taken by the ten largest. In regard to this clonotype: Its target is not known.

This CDR3 region has 14 residues. Trimming took 1 base from V and 4 from J, leaving 10 bases between them. CDR1 is KGHSH and CDR2 is LQKENI in the germline V gene. The V gene is TRBV18, the J gene TRBJ1-1; D gene unclear. Sample: PBMCs from blood, taken 5 days after vaccination. This clonotype was sampled from a middle-aged man who received an inactivated influenza vaccine. In DNA form, the CDR3 reads TGTGCCAGCTCACCACAAACGGGAGGCACTGAAGCTTTCTTT. It specifies CASSPQTGGTEAFF.